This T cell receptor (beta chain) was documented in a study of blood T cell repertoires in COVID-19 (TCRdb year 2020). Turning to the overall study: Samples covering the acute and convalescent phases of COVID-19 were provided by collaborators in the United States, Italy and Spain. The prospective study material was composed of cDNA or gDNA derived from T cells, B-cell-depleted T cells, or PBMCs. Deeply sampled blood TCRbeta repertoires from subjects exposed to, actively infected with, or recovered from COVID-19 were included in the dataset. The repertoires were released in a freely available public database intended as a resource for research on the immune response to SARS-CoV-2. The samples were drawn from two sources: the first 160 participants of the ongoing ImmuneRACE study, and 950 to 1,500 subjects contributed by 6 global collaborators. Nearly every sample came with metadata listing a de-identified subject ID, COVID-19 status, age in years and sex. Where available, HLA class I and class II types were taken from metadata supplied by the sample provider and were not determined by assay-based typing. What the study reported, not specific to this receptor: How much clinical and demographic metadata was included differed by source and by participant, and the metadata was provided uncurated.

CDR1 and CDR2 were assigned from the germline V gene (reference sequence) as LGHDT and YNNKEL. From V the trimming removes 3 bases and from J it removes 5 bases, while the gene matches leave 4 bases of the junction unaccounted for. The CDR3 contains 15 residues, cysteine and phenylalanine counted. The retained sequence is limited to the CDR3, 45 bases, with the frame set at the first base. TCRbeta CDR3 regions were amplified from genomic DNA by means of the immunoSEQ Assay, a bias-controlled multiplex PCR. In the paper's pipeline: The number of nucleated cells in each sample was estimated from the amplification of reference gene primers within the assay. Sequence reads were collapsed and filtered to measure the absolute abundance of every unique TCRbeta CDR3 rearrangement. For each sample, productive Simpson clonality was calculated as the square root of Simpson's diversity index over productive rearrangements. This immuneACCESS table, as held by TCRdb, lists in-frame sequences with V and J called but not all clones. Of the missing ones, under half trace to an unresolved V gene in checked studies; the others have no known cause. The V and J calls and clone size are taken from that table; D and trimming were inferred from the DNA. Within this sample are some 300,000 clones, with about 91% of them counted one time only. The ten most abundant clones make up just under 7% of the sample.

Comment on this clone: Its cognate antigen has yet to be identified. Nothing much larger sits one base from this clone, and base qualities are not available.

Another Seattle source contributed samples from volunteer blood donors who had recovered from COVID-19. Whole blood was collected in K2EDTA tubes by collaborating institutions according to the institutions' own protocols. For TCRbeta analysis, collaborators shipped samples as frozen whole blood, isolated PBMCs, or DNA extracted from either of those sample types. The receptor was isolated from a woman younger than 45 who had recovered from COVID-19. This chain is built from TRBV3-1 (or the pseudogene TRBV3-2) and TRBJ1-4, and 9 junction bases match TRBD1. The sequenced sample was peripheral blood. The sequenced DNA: TGTGCCAGCAGCCACCCGGGACAGGGAAATGAAAAACTGTTTTTT. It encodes CASSHPGQGNEKLFF.